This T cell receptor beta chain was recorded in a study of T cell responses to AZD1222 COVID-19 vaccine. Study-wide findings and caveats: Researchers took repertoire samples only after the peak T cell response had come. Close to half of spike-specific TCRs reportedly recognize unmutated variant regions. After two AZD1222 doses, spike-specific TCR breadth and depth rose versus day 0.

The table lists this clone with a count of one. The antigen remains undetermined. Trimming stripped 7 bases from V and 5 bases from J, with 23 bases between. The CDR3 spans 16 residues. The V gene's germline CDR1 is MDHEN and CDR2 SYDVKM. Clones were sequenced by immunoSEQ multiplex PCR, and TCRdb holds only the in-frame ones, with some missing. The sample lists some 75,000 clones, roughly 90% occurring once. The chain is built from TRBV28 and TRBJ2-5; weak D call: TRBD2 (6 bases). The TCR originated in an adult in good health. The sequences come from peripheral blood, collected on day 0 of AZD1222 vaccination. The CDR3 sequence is CASNTLVRGYEETQYF. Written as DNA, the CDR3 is TGTGCCAGCAACACCTTGGTCCGGGGGTATGAGGAGACCCAGTACTTC.